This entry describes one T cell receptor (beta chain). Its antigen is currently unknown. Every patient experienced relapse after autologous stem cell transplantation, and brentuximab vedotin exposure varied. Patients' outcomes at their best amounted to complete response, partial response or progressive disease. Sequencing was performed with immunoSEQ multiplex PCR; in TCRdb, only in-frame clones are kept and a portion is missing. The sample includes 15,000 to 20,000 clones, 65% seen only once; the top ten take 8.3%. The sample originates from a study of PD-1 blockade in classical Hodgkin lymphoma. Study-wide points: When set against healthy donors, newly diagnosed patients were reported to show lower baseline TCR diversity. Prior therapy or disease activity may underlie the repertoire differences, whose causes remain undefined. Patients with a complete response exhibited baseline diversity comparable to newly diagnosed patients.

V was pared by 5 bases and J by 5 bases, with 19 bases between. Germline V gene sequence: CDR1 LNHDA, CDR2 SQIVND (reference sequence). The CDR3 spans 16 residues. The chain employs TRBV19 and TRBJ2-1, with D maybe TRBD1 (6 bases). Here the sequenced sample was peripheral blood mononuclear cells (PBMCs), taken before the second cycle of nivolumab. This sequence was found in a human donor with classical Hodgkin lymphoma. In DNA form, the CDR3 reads TGTGCCAGTAGTCCCCGGGACAATAGCCTCCACAATGAGCAGTTCTTC. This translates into CASSPRDNSLHNEQFF.